This T cell receptor beta chain stems from a study of blood T cell repertoires in COVID-19. About the research overall: Samples representing acute and convalescent COVID-19 were sourced from the United States, Italy and Spain. PBMCs, B-cell-depleted T cells, or T cells provided the cDNA or gDNA that made up the material.

Original processing methods: Nucleated cell number was recorded as an estimate derived from reference gene primer amplification. Here immunoSEQ multiplex PCR was the method, and the copy in TCRdb shows in-frame clones only, minus some. V and J calls and clone size are as listed in that table; D and trimming were resolved from the DNA. Of more than 30,000 clones detected, 88% appear once; the ten largest clones hold approximately 12%. The CDR3 loop spans 17 amino acids. V trimming: 2 bases; J trimming: 3 bases; junction bases outside the gene matches: 12. From germline, CDR1 is MNHEY and CDR2 SVGEGT. Material: peripheral blood. This receptor was obtained from a man in his sixties with active COVID-19. This chain uses TRBV6-2 or TRBV6-3 with TRBJ2-7, with 8 bases matching TRBD1. This chain's CDR3 is CASSYRIQGARDYEQYF. In DNA, the CDR3 is TGTGCCAGCAGTTACCGTATCCAGGGGGCGCGGGACTACGAGCAGTACTTC.